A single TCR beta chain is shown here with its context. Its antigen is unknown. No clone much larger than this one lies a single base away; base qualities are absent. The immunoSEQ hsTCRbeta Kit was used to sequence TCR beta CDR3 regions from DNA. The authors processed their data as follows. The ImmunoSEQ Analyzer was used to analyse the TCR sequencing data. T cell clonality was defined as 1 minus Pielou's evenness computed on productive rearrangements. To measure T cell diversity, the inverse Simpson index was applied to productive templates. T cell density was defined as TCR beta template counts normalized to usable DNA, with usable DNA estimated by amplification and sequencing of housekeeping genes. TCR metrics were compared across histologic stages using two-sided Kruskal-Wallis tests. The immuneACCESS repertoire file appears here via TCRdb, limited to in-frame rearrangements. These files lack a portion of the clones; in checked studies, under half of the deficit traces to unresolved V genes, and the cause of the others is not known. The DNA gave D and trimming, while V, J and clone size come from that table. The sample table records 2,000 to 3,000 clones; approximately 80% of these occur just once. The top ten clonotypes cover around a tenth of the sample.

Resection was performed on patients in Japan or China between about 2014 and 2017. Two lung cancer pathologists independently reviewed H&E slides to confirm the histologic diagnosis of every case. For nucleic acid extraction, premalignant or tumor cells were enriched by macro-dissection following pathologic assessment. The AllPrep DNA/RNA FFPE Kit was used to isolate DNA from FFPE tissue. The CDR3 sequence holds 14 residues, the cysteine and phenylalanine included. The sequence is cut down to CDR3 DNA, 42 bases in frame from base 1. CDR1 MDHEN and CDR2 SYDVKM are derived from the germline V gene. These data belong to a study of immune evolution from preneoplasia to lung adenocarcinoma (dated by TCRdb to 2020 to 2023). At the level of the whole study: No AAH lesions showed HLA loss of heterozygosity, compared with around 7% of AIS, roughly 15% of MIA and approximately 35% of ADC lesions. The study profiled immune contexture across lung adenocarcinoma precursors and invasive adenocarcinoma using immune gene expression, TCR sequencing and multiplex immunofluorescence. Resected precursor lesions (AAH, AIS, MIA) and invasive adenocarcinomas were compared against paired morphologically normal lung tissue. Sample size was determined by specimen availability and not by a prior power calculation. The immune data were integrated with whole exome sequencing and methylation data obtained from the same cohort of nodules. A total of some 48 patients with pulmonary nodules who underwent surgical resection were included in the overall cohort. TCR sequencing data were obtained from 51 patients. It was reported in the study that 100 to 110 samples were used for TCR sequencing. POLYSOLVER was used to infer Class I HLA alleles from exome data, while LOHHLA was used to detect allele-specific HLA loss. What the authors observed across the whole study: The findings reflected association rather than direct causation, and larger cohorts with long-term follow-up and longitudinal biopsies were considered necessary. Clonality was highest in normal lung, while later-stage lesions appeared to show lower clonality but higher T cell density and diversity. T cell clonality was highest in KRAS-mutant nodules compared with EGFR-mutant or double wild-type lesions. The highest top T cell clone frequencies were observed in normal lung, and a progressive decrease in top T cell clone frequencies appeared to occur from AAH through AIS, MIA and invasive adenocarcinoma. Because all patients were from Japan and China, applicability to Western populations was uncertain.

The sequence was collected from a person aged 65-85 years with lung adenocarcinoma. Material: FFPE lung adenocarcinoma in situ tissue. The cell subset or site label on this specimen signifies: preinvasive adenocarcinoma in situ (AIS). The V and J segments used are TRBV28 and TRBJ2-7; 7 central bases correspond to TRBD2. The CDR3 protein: CAIGEASGYYEQYF. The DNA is TGTGCTATCGGAGAGGCTAGCGGATACTACGAGCAGTACTTC.